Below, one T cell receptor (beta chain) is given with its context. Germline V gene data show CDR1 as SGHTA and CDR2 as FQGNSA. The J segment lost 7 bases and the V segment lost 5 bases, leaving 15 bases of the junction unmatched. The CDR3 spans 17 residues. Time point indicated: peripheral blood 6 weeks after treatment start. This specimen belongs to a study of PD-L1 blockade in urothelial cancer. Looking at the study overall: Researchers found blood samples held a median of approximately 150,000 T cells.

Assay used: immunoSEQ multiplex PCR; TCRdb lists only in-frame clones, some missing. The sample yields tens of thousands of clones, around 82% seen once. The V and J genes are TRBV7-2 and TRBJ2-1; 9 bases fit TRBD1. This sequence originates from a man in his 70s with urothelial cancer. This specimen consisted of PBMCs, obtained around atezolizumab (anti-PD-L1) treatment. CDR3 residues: CASSTLTGGLRGNEQFF. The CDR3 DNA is TGTGCCAGCAGCACCTTGACAGGGGGACTACGTGGAAATGAGCAGTTCTTC.